This T cell receptor (beta chain) emerged from a study of shared clonotypes between healthy human individuals. CDR1 SGHNT and CDR2 YYREEE come from the germline V gene (reference sequence). V was trimmed by 4 bases and J by 1 base, leaving 14 bases between them. This CDR3 region has 15 residues. TCRdb's table, derived via immunoSEQ multiplex PCR, lists solely in-frame clones and lacks some. The data show more than 2 million clones, approximately 94% seen once. The sequence derives from a man younger than 35 in good health. Sequencing input: naive CD4+ T cells sorted from blood. Subset in this sample: CD45RA+ positively selected. The chain is built from TRBV5-4 and TRBJ1-1; D might be TRBD1 (6 bases). Here the CDR3 DNA reads TGTGCCAGCAGCCTAAGACAGGTTTGGAACACTGAAGCTTTCTTT. It is translated as CASSLRQVWNTEAFF.